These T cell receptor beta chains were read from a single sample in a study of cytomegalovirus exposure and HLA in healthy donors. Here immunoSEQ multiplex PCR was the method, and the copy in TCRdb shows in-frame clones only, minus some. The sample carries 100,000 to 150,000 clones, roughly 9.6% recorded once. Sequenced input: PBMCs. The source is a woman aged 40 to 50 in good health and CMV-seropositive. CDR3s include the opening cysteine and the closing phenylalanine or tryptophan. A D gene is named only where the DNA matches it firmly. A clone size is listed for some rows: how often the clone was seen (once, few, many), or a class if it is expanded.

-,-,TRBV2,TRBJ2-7,TGTGCCAGCAGTGAAGCGCGGAGGGCCCCATCCTACGAGCAGTACTTC,CASSEARRAPSYEQYF
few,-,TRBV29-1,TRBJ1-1,TGCAGCGTGAACGAACGGACAGTGAACACTGAAGCTTTCTTT,CSVNERTVNTEAFF
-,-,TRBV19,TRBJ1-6,TGTGCCAGTAGTATTCAAGGGGTAAATTCACCCCTCCACTTT,CASSIQGVNSPLHF
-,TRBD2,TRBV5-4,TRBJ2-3,TGTGCCAGCAGCCGGGAGGGGGCAGATACGCAGTATTTT,CASSREGADTQYF
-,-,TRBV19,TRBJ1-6,TGTGCCAGTAGTATAGATCTATCGAGGGCGTCCTATAATTCACCCCTCCACTTT,CASSIDLSRASYNSPLHF
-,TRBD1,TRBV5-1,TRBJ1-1,TGCGCCAGCAGCGAGGGACAGCCGAACACTGAAGCTTTCTTT,CASSEGQPNTEAFF
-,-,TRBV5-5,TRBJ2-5,TGTGCCAGCAGCTTGGGCGAGTCGGGCCAAGAGACCCAGTACTTC,CASSLGESGQETQYF
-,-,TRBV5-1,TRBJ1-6,TGCGCCAGCAGCCTCGGGGGGTATAATTCACCCCTCCACTTT,CASSLGGYNSPLHF
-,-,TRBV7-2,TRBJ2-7,TGTGCCAGCAGCCTAAAATGGGAGCAGTACTTC,CASSLKWEQYF
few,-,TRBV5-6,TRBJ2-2,TGTGCCAGCAGCTCCCTTTTCGGGGGGCTTACGAACACCGGGGAGCTGTTTTTT,CASSSLFGGLTNTGELFF
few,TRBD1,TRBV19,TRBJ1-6,TGTGCCAGTAGTACCGGGACAGGGGGGGATAATTCACCCCTCCACTTT,CASSTGTGGDNSPLHF
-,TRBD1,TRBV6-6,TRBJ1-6,TGTGCCAGCAGTCCAGGGGGGAATTCACCCCTCCACTTT,CASSPGGNSPLHF